A selection of T cell receptor beta chains follows, all from one sample in a study of CD8 T cells in ankylosing spondylitis. In TCRdb, the 5' RACE reads were re-called with MiXCR into one record per CDR3 protein. The sample lists under 170,000 distinct CDR3 sequences; under 55% were seen once. Input material: synovial fluid, either unsorted or a sorted T cell fraction (not recorded which). These receptors came from a male donor with ankylosing spondylitis. CDR3s leave out the opening cysteine and the closing phenylalanine or tryptophan. D genes are given only for firm matches.

J | V | D | length | CDR3
TRBJ1-6 | TRBV4-1 | TRBD1 | 11 | ASSFRTGGPLH
TRBJ2-3 | TRBV12-3/TRBV12-4 | . | 11 | ASSPYRTGTQY
TRBJ2-7 | TRBV25-1 | TRBD1 | 12 | ASSDGTGGYEQY
TRBJ2-3 | TRBV4-2 | . | 12 | ASSQDRSPDTQY
TRBJ1-2 | TRBV12-3/TRBV12-4 | TRBD1 | 12 | ASSLEWTGGGYT
TRBJ2-1 | TRBV20-1 | . | 12 | SAQGPPHRNEQF
TRBJ2-7 | TRBV12-3/TRBV12-4 | TRBD1 | 13 | ASSLGDRETYEQY
TRBJ2-7 | TRBV12-5 | TRBD2 | 14 | ASAVRTSGGSYEQY
TRBJ1-1 | TRBV29-1 | TRBD1 | 12 | SVILDRGGTEAF
TRBJ1-5 | TRBV30 | . | 12 | AWHTGPWVQPQH
TRBJ2-3 | TRBV20-1 | . | 14 | SARDLRGRGWDTQY
TRBJ2-7 | TRBV20-1 | TRBD1 | 12 | SARQGGSSYEQY
TRBJ2-5 | TRBV3-1 | . | 13 | ASSPRQRLKETQY
TRBJ1-3 | TRBV4-2 | . | 13 | ASSQVVQGYNTIY
TRBJ2-7 | TRBV5-1 | TRBD2 | 17 | ASSFTPYGLAGDPYEQY
TRBJ1-2 | TRBV12-3/TRBV12-4 | . | 13 | ASSLVRERNYGYT
TRBJ2-3 | TRBV6-4 | TRBD1 | 13 | ASSDSGQGSDTQY
TRBJ2-1 | TRBV9 | . | 13 | ASSVEVNSYNEQF
TRBJ2-7 | TRBV6-1 | . | 11 | ASSEGFLYEQY
TRBJ2-7 | TRBV28 | TRBD2 | 16 | ASSFPGALAGSFYEQY